What follows are 18 T cell receptor beta chains derived from one specimen sequenced in a study of early T cells in non-severe SARS-CoV-2 infection. A single record per CDR3 protein comes from TCRdb applying MiXCR to the 5' RACE reads. The sample lists 64,000 or so distinct CDR3 sequences, about 12% occurring once. Sequenced material: whole blood, taken at baseline. Every receptor here comes from an adult who was a healthcare worker with PCR-confirmed SARS-CoV-2 infection or an uninfected control (not recorded which).

The genes are TRBV18 and TRBJ2-2; D ambiguous. The CDR3 length is 13 residues. CDR1 and CDR2 from the germline V gene are KGHSH and LQKENI. Trimming took 2 bases from V and 4 from J, leaving 5 bases between them. CDR3 DNA: TGTGCCAGCTCACCAGGCGGCACCGGGGAGCTGTTTTTT. This codes for CASSPGGTGELFF.

This clonotype turned up a few times. The chain is built from TRBV5-5 and TRBJ2-3; either TRBD1 or TRBD2 may fit D (5 bases each). The CDR3 has 14 amino acids. V dropped 2 bases and J dropped 0 bases, with 7 bases sitting between them. Germline CDR1 is SGHKS and CDR2 is YYEKEE (reference sequence). In DNA form, the CDR3 reads TGTGCCAGCAGCTTTCGGGACAGCACAGATACGCAGTATTTT. Its translation is CASSFRDSTDTQYF.

This clonotype was found a few times. The rearrangement joins TRBV29-1 to TRBJ2-5; a possible D gene is TRBD2 (5 bases). There are 12 residues in the CDR3. The germline V gene has CDR1 SQVTM and CDR2 ANQGSEA. Trimming took 6 bases from V and 0 from J, leaving 8 bases between them. CDR3 amino acids: CSVELDQETQYF. DNA of the CDR3: TGCAGCGTGGAACTAGACCAAGAGACCCAGTACTTC. Full variable domain (remainder filled in from reference TRBV29-1 and TRBJ2-5): SAVISQKPSRDICQRGTSLTIQCQVDSQVTMMFWYRQQPGQSLTLIATANQGSEATYESGFVIDKFPISRPNLTFSTLTVSNMSPEDSSIYLCSVELDQETQYFGPGTRLLVL.

V usage is TRBV30 and J usage is TRBJ2-2; D possibly corresponds to TRBD2 (5 bases). CDR1 is GTSNPN and CDR2 is SVGIG in the germline V gene (reference sequence). This CDR3 comprises 17 residues. V gave up 4 bases and J gave up 6 bases, with 24 bases separating them. The CDR3 nucleotides read TGTGCCTGGAAACGGCGACCTAGCCGGCGGTTATCCGGGGAGCTGTTTTTT. Encoded protein: CAWKRRPSRRLSGELFF.

The J gene is TRBJ1-1, the V gene TRBV10-1, with 7 bases that match TRBD1. The V segment lost 6 bases and the J segment 3 bases; nucleotides outside the gene matches: 10. CDR3 length: 15 residues. Germline V gives CDR1 WNHNN, CDR2 SYGVQD (reference sequence). The DNA of the CDR3 is TGCGCCAGCAGCCCTACAGGGGACTGGTACACTGAAGCTTTCTTT. As protein: CASSPTGDWYTEAFF.

In its sample, this clonotype is medium-sized. The chain has TRBV10-2 and TRBJ1-3; D is undetermined. Deletions cut 6 bases from V and 0 bases from J, with 12 bases between. Germline loops: CDR1 WSHSY, CDR2 SAAADI. CDR3 length equals 15 residues. CDR3 protein: CASREKEDSGNTIYF. CDR3 in DNA: TGCGCCAGCAGGGAAAAGGAGGACTCTGGAAACACCATATATTTT.

This clonotype came up many times. The J gene is TRBJ1-1, the V gene TRBV18, with TRBD1 matching over 9 bases. Trimming took 6 bases from V and 4 from J; bases not matched to a gene: 6. Germline assignment: CDR1 KGHSH and CDR2 LQKENI. The CDR3 is 14 amino acids. The CDR3: CASSTGGGATEAFF. CDR3 DNA: TGTGCCAGCTCGACAGGGGGAGGGGCCACTGAAGCTTTCTTT.

This clonotype was counted many times. V usage is TRBV11-2 and J usage is TRBJ2-5, with D perhaps TRBD1 (5 bases). The CDR3 loop spans 15 amino acids. Trimming cost V 2 bases and J 6 bases, with 16 bases left between them. Looked up from germline, CDR1 is SGHAT and CDR2 is FQNNGV. The CDR3 region is CASSLRGRVGKTQYF. The CDR3 region has the DNA TGTGCCAGCAGCTTACGAGGCAGGGTAGGGAAGACCCAGTACTTC.

This clonotype was recorded at least ten times. The genes are TRBV29-1 and TRBJ1-1; D unresolved. Germline lookup yields CDR1 SQVTM and CDR2 ANQGSEA. V lost 4 bases, J lost 3 bases, and 18 bases lay in between. The CDR3 length is 15 residues. The DNA of the CDR3 is TGCAGCGTTGCCTTTTTGACACGAACGGACACTGAAGCTTTCTTT. Translation gives CSVAFLTRTDTEAFF.

The chain joins TRBV5-1 to TRBJ1-2, with D possibly TRBD1 on 5 matching bases. CDR3 length equals 13 residues. Trimming left V 4 bases short and J 4 bases short, with 11 bases between. Per the germline V gene, CDR1 is SGHRS and CDR2 is YFSETQ. CDR3 in amino acids: CASSRDRFYGYTF. The CDR3 coding sequence is TGCGCCAGCAGCCGAGACAGATTCTATGGCTACACCTTC. The entire variable domain, with the rest obtained from reference TRBV5-1 and TRBJ1-2, is as follows: KAGVTQTPRYLIKTRGQQVTLSCSPISGHRSVSWYQQTPGQGLQFLFEYFSETQRNKGNFPGRFSGRQFSNSRSEMNVSTLELGDSALYLCASSRDRFYGYTFGSGTRLTVV.

The rearrangement uses TRBV6-4 and TRBJ2-3; D not resolved. Trimming pared 0 bases from V and 0 bases from J, leaving 7 bases between. CDR3 size: 15 residues. CDR1 MRHNA and CDR2 SNTAGT come from the germline V gene. The DNA of the CDR3 is TGTGCCAGCAGTGACTCGATCGGCAGCACAGATACGCAGTATTTT. Amino acid sequence: CASSDSIGSTDTQYF.

V usage is TRBV7-2 and J usage is TRBJ2-4; TRBD1 agrees at 8 bases. The CDR3 loop spans 16 amino acids. In germline, CDR1 is SGHTA, CDR2 FQGNSA. Trimming took 4 bases from V and 10 from J; bases not matched to a gene: 15. The CDR3 region has the DNA TGTGCCAGCAGCTCGGATGCGACACGGACAGGGACGATTCAGTACTTC. Its translation: CASSSDATRTGTIQYF.

For the CDR3, the DNA is TGCAGCGTTGAAGATCGGGGGACCTACGAGCAGTACTTC. Its translation: CSVEDRGTYEQYF. This chain joins TRBV29-1 and TRBJ2-7, with D perhaps matching TRBD2 (6 bases). Germline CDR1 SQVTM, CDR2 ANQGSEA. The ends were cut back, 0 bases at V and 2 bases at J, with 8 bases in the middle. The CDR3 loop spans 13 amino acids.

The chain recombines TRBV6-5 with TRBJ2-6; perhaps D is TRBD1 or TRBD2 (6 bases each). The CDR3 has 20 residues. Germline V gene data show CDR1 as MNHEY and CDR2 as SVGAGI. The V gene lost 0 bases and the J gene lost 0 bases, with 18 bases spanning the gap. The DNA for the CDR3 is TGTGCCAGCAGTTACTCGAATGTGATGAGGGGGGCCTCTGGGGCCAACGTCCTGACTTTC. This sequence encodes CASSYSNVMRGASGANVLTF.

V usage is TRBV21-1 and J usage is TRBJ2-6; the table's D call of TRBD1 was not tested on the DNA. TRBV21-1 is an annotated pseudogene. The length of the CDR3 is 16 residues. CDR3 nucleotide sequence: TGTGCCAGCAGCAAGGTGGCAGGGACTGGGGCCAACGTCCTGACTTTC. Translation: CASSKVAGTGANVLTF.

This clonotype was detected a few times. The chain has TRBV27 and TRBJ1-2; a possible D gene is TRBD1 (5 bases). The CDR3 extends over 14 amino acids. V was clipped by 2 bases and J by 2 bases, with 9 bases between them. The germline V gene encodes CDR1 MNHEY and CDR2 SMNVEV (reference sequence). CDR3 coding DNA: TGTGCCAGCAGTTTAAGAGGGGCGAACTATGGCTACACCTTC. Protein sequence: CASSLRGANYGYTF.

This clonotype has a handful of counts. The V call is TRBV20-1, the J call TRBJ1-5; 7 bases agree with TRBD1. CDR1 is DFQATT, CDR2 SNEGSKA, per germline (reference sequence). The length of the CDR3 is 14 residues. Trimming at V came to 2 bases and at J to 4 bases, leaving 5 bases not matched to a gene. For the CDR3, the DNA is TGCAGTGCTAGAAACAGGGGTATTAATCAGCCCCAGCATTTT. Amino acid sequence: CSARNRGINQPQHF.

The chain uses TRBV3-1 and TRBJ2-1; 9 nucleotides match TRBD2. The DNA end is more similar to TRBJ2-7, so the J call may be wrong. This CDR3 is 14 amino acids long. In germline, CDR1 is LGHDT, CDR2 YNNKEL (reference sequence). The CDR3 DNA sequence: TGTGCCAGCAGCCAAGATCCTAGCGGGGATGAGCAGTACTTC. Its translation: CASSQDPSGDEQYF.